Shown below are 3 T cell receptor beta chains from a single sample sequenced in a study of neoadjuvant anti-PD-1 for oral cavity cancer. Assay: immunoSEQ multiplex PCR; the TCRdb copy retains only in-frame clones and omits some. The table has around 81,000 clones, 84% seen once. The sample here was PBMCs, taken before nivolumab (anti-PD-1) treatment. The receptors stem from a person between 35 and 79 years old with oral cavity squamous cell carcinoma.

This clone occurred a few times. The chain combines TRBV28 with TRBJ2-7; 11 bases match TRBD1. The CDR3 length is 12 residues. Germline CDR1 is MDHEN and CDR2 is SYDVKM. V lost 3 bases and J lost 9; bases outside the gene matches: 1. The CDR3 coding sequence is TGTGCCAGCAGTTTGGGGACAGGGGGGCAGTACTTC. It encodes CASSLGTGGQYF.

This sequence joins TRBV11-3 and TRBJ2-1; 7 positions match TRBD1. V gave up 5 bases and J gave up 0 bases; unmatched junction bases: 13. This CDR3 comprises 18 residues. Germline V gene lookup returns CDR1 SGHNT and CDR2 YENEEA. Written as DNA, the CDR3 is TGTGCCAGCAGCCATAACCGCCCAGGGGGAAGCTCCTACAATGAGCAGTTCTTC. This translates into CASSHNRPGGSSYNEQFF. The complete variable domain, with remaining parts taken from reference TRBV11-3 and TRBJ2-1, reads EAGVVQSPRYKIIEKKQPVAFWCNPISGHNTLYWYLQNLGQGPELLIRYENEEAVDDSQLPKDRFSAERLKGVDSTLKIQPAELGDSAVYLCASSHNRPGGSSYNEQFFGPGTRLTVL.

The CDR3 reads CASSLRETQYF. CDR3 nucleotide sequence: TGTGCCAGCAGTTTACGAGAGACCCAGTACTTC. V usage is TRBV28 and J usage is TRBJ2-5; unclear D gene. This CDR3 spans 11 amino acids. Germline V gene lookup returns CDR1 MDHEN and CDR2 SYDVKM. Between the trimmed V and J ends, which lost 2 bases and 4 bases, there was a span of 2 bases.